The entry that follows covers one T cell receptor beta chain sequence. Its antigen is currently unknown. The CDR3 runs to 17 residues. The V gene's germline CDR1 is MNHNS and CDR2 SASEGT. Trimming took 2 bases from V and 5 from J; bases not matched to a gene: 9. Clones were sequenced by immunoSEQ multiplex PCR, and TCRdb holds only the in-frame ones, with some missing. The repertoire includes more than 90,000 clones, about 86% of them detected once, and roughly 9% sits in the top ten. The data derive from a study of T cell responses to AZD1222 COVID-19 vaccine. Findings and caveats of the study: Donors, mostly white British, included more females; clonal diversity was possibly underestimated. Reports say nearly half of spike-specific TCRs go after unmutated variant regions.

The sequence derives from an adult in good health. The source material was peripheral blood, sampled on day 0 of AZD1222 vaccination. The V and J genes are TRBV6-1 and TRBJ2-5; 12 nucleotides align to TRBD2. The CDR3, as DNA: TGTGCCAGCAGTGAACTAGCGGGAGGGCCGGGGCGCGAGACCCAGTACTTC. Protein product: CASSELAGGPGRETQYF.